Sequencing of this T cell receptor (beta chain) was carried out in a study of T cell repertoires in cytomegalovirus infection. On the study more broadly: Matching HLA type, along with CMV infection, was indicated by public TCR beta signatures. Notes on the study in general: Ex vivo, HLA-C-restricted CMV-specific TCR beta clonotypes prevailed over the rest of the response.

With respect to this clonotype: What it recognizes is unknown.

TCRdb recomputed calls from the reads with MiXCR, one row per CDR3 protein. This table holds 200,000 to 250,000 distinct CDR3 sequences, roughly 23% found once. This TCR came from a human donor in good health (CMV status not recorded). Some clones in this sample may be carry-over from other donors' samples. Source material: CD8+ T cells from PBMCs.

DNA of the CDR3: TGTGCCATCAGTCCGGGACAGGGTGCCGGGGAGCTGTTTTTT. It encodes CAISPGQGAGELFF. The chain couples TRBV10-3 to TRBJ2-2; 9 bases line up with TRBD1. J was trimmed by 6 bases and V by 5 bases; bases with no gene match: 4. Germline CDR1 is ENHRY and CDR2 is SYGVKD. The CDR3 consists of 14 residues.